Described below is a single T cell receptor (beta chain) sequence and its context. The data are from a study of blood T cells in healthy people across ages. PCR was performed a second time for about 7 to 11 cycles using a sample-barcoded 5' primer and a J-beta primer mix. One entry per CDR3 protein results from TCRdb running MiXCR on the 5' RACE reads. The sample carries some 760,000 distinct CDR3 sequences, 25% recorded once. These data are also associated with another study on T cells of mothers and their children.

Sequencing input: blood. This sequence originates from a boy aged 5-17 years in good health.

The CDR3 sequence: CSVSGVLGEDTQYF. For the CDR3, the DNA is TGCAGCGTTTCGGGGGTACTAGGGGAGGATACGCAGTATTTT. The chain combines TRBV29-1 with TRBJ2-3; weak D call: TRBD2 (6 bases). Per germline, CDR1 SQVTM and CDR2 ANQGSEA. V lost 5 bases and J lost 6, with 18 bases in between. The CDR3 contains 14 residues.